Included here is one T cell receptor (beta chain) sequence, with context. Sequencing used immunoSEQ multiplex PCR; TCRdb keeps in-frame clones, though not all of them. The sample lists over 450,000 clones; about nine tenths were seen once. Treatment noted: around 19 received Ad26.COV2.S at low or high dose, single or two shots; roughly 5 received placebo; per-sample allocation not given. The samples date from day 63 after the first vaccine or placebo injection. This sample is drawn from a study of Ad26.COV2.S vaccination and SARS-CoV-2 variants. The CDR3 is made up of 15 amino acids. Trimming pared 2 bases from V and 1 base from J, leaving 11 bases between. CDR1 is SGHAT, CDR2 FQNNGV, per germline.

This TCR came from a person between 18 and 59 years old who received the Ad26.COV2.S COVID-19 vaccine or a placebo. The chain couples TRBV11-2 to TRBJ1-1; D not resolved. This sample comprised peripheral blood, obtained in a trial of Ad26.COV2.S vaccine versus placebo. CDR3 nucleotides: TGTGCCAGCAGCTTAATGGCAGCCGCGAACACTGAAGCTTTCTTT. Protein: CASSLMAAANTEAFF.